Each of the 21 T cell receptor beta chains below was sequenced from the same sample in a study of blood T cell repertoires in COVID-19. The repertoire was sequenced with immunoSEQ multiplex PCR; TCRdb's copy has only in-frame clones and lacks some. The sample has 250,000 or so clones; nearly 90% are singletons. Specimen: peripheral blood. The receptors come from a woman aged 55-69 years with COVID-19, enrolled during active disease.

CDR3 sequence reads: CASSLAGQGYEQFF. In DNA, the CDR3 is TGTGCCAGCAGCTTAGCGGGACAGGGTTACGAGCAGTTCTTC. The chain is built from TRBV7-8 and TRBJ2-1; the match to TRBD1 covers 9 bases. Germline lookup yields CDR1 SGHVS and CDR2 FQNEAQ. The ends lost 0 bases at V and 10 bases at J; junction bases unmatched: 4. The CDR3 runs 14 residues.

This CDR3 is CASSVGVSGGTDTQYF. For the CDR3, the DNA is TGTGCCAGCAGCGTAGGAGTTAGCGGGGGCACAGATACGCAGTATTTT. This rearrangement joins TRBV9 to TRBJ2-3, with TRBD2 matching 8 bases. There are 16 residues in the CDR3. Germline CDR1 and CDR2: SGDLS and YYNGEE. V lost 0 bases and J lost 1; bases outside the gene matches: 4.

The rearrangement joins TRBV7-3 to TRBJ2-7; 7 bases line up with TRBD1. The CDR3 is 13 amino acids. CDR1 is SGHTA and CDR2 is FQGTGA in the germline V gene. V was pared by 5 bases and J by 5 bases, with 6 bases of the junction left unmatched. The DNA of the CDR3 is TGTGCCAGCAGCCTTGACAGGGATCACGAGCAGTACTTC. Its protein is CASSLDRDHEQYF.

The J gene is TRBJ1-4, the V gene TRBV6-6; the D is unclear. Germline V gene lookup returns CDR1 MNHNY and CDR2 SVGAGI (reference sequence). Trimming removed 0 bases from V and 5 bases from J, with 7 bases in between. The CDR3 is 14 amino acids. Here the CDR3 reads CASSYSYGNEKLFF. CDR3 in DNA: TGTGCCAGCAGTTACTCGTACGGGAATGAAAAACTGTTTTTT.

CDR3 in DNA: TGTGCCAGCAGCTTAGCGCGGGCAGGACAGCCCCAGCATTTT. This sequence encodes CASSLARAGQPQHF. V gene TRBV7-8 combines with J gene TRBJ1-5; D gene ambiguous. Between the trimmed V and J ends, which lost 0 bases and 7 bases, there was a span of 10 bases. From germline, CDR1 is SGHVS and CDR2 FQNEAQ. This CDR3 comprises 14 residues.

This chain uses TRBV7-9 with TRBJ1-5; D may be TRBD1 (6 bases). Germline V gives CDR1 SEHNR, CDR2 FQNEAQ (reference sequence). Trimming pared 1 base from V and 9 bases from J, leaving 10 bases between. CDR3 length equals 13 residues. DNA for the CDR3: TGTGCCAGCAGCTTAGAAGGACAGAGGCCCCAGCATTTT. Protein product: CASSLEGQRPQHF.

This clone was recorded a few times. This sample includes further DNA sequences coding for the same CDR3. The chain couples TRBV18 to TRBJ1-2; 8 bases are shared with TRBD1. This CDR3 has 13 amino acids. The J segment lost 2 bases and the V segment lost 5 bases, leaving 1 base of the junction unmatched. Germline lookup yields CDR1 KGHSH and CDR2 LQKENI. The CDR3 DNA reads as TGTGCCAGCTCAGGGGACAGGAACTATGGCTACACCTTC. It codes for CASSGDRNYGYTF.

V is TRBV7-3 and J is TRBJ2-1; 8 nucleotides line up with TRBD2. The CDR3 extends over 16 amino acids. Germline V gives CDR1 SGHTA, CDR2 FQGTGA. The V gene end was trimmed by 5 bases and the J gene end by 7 bases; junction bases not matched to a gene: 13. In nucleotides, the CDR3 is TGTGCCAGCAGCCCCCAATCGGGGGGGACCAGGAATGAGCAGTTCTTC. This encodes CASSPQSGGTRNEQFF.

The rearrangement uses TRBV4-1 and TRBJ1-2; possible D gene TRBD1, 6 bases. The CDR3 is made up of 13 amino acids. The V end lost 4 bases, the J end lost 6 bases, and 12 bases lay between the germline ends. Germline CDR1 MGHRA, CDR2 YSYEKL. The CDR3 sequence: CASSRTETHGYTF. The CDR3 DNA follows: TGCGCCAGCAGCCGGACAGAGACTCATGGCTACACCTTC.

DNA of the CDR3: TGTGCCAGTAGTAACCCGGGACAGGGGTCCTACGAGCAGTACTTC. Its translation: CASSNPGQGSYEQYF. The J gene is TRBJ2-7, the V gene TRBV19, with TRBD1 matching 10 bases. Looked up from germline, CDR1 is LNHDA and CDR2 is SQIVND (reference sequence). This CDR3 is built from 15 residues. Trimming at V came to 4 bases and at J to 1 base, leaving 4 bases not matched to a gene.

V and J are TRBV7-9 and TRBJ2-7, with 7 bases fitting TRBD1. V was pared by 3 bases and J by 3 bases, with 2 bases of the junction left unmatched. The CDR3 spans 13 residues. Germline V gives CDR1 SEHNR, CDR2 FQNEAQ (reference sequence). The CDR3 loop is CASSFGQDYEQYF. In DNA form, the CDR3 reads TGTGCCAGCAGCTTTGGACAGGACTACGAGCAGTACTTC.

The chain couples TRBV7-8 to TRBJ1-1; D not resolved. Germline-derived CDR1 and CDR2 are SGHVS and FQNEAQ. The V gene lost 2 bases and the J gene lost 2 bases, with 6 bases spanning the gap. The CDR3 loop spans 13 amino acids. The chain's CDR3 is CASSLYSNTEAFF. CDR3 nucleotides: TGTGCCAGCAGCTTATATAGTAACACTGAAGCTTTCTTT.

The chain employs TRBV18 and TRBJ2-3, with 8 bases that match TRBD2. From germline, CDR1 is KGHSH and CDR2 LQKENI. V lost 0 bases and J lost 1; bases outside the gene matches: 3. This CDR3 has 16 residues. CDR3 coding DNA: TGTGCCAGCTCACCACCAAGCGGGGGCGGCACAGATACGCAGTATTTT. It translates to CASSPPSGGGTDTQYF.

This sequence joins TRBV29-1 and TRBJ1-1, with 7 bases fitting TRBD1. Trimming cost V 8 bases and J 6 bases; bases outside gene matches: 6. The CDR3 totals 11 residues. Per the germline V gene, CDR1 is SQVTM and CDR2 is ANQGSEA. The CDR3, as DNA: TGCAGCCCCCGACAGGGTGCTGAAGCTTTCTTT. Translation gives CSPRQGAEAFF.

The chain is built from TRBV7-3 and TRBJ2-5; TRBD1 matches at 7 bases. The ends lost 6 bases at V and 10 bases at J; junction bases unmatched: 14. Germline V gene lookup returns CDR1 SGHTA and CDR2 FQGTGA. There are 14 residues in the CDR3. The CDR3 reads CASSPTGAGVDQYF. CDR3 nucleotides: TGTGCCAGCAGTCCTACAGGGGCCGGAGTGGACCAGTACTTC.

The rearrangement links TRBV18 to TRBJ1-6; D not resolved. There are 18 residues in the CDR3. Deletions cut 2 bases from V and 2 bases from J, with 16 bases between. Looked up from germline, CDR1 is KGHSH and CDR2 is LQKENI. In nucleotides, the CDR3 is TGTGCCAGCTCACCAGGGCGGGCGGCGACAACCTATAATTCACCCCTCCACTTT. Its protein product is CASSPGRAATTYNSPLHF.

The chain carries TRBV27 and TRBJ2-7; TRBD1 matches 8 bases. V lost 4 bases, J lost 3 bases, and 5 bases stayed unmatched. CDR1 is MNHEY and CDR2 is SMNVEV in the germline V gene (reference sequence). CDR3 length: 14 amino acids. DNA of the CDR3: TGTGCCAGCAGTTCCGGACAGGGCTTCTACGAGCAGTACTTC. Its translation is CASSSGQGFYEQYF.

The chain carries TRBV19 and TRBJ2-1, with D tentatively TRBD2 (6 bases). The CDR3 is 15 amino acids. Trimming removed 6 bases at V and 0 bases at J, with 12 bases between. CDR1 LNHDA and CDR2 SQIVND come from the germline V gene (reference sequence). CDR3 residues: CASRIAGSSYNEQFF. CDR3 DNA: TGTGCCAGTAGGATTGCGGGGAGCTCCTACAATGAGCAGTTCTTC. The full variable domain, with the rest looked up from reference TRBV19 and TRBJ2-1, is DGGITQSPKYLFRKEGQNVTLSCEQNLNHDAMYWYRQDPGQGLRLIYYSQIVNDFQKGDIAEGYSVSREKKESFPLTVTSAQKNPTAFYLCASRIAGSSYNEQFFGPGTRLTVL.

The rearrangement joins TRBV19 to TRBJ1-2, with TRBD1 matching over 8 bases. Trimming at V came to 4 bases and at J to 4 bases, leaving 8 bases not matched to a gene. CDR3 size: 15 residues. Germline CDR1 is LNHDA and CDR2 is SQIVND (reference sequence). Written as DNA, the CDR3 is TGTGCCAGTAGTACTACAGGGGGTCCCGTCTATGGCTACACCTTC. Amino acids: CASSTTGGPVYGYTF.

J is TRBJ2-7 and V is TRBV5-1; 8 bases align to TRBD1. The CDR3 contains 15 residues. Germline-derived CDR1 and CDR2 are SGHRS and YFSETQ. Trimming at V came to 2 bases and at J to 4 bases, leaving 8 bases not matched to a gene. CDR3 nucleotides: TGCGCCAGCAGCTTAGGGAGGACAGGGTCGTACGAGCAGTACTTC. Residues: CASSLGRTGSYEQYF.

This chain uses TRBV7-2 with TRBJ1-5; D unresolved. V lost 2 bases to trimming and J lost 5 bases, with 7 bases between them. The CDR3 has 13 residues. Germline values: CDR1 SGHTA, CDR2 FQGNSA. CDR3 nucleotide sequence: TGTGCCAGCAGCTTAACCGGGGATCAGCCCCAGCATTTT. Translating it yields CASSLTGDQPQHF. Drawing the rest from reference TRBV7-2 and TRBJ1-5, the complete variable domain is GAGVSQSPSNKVTEKGKDVELRCDPISGHTALYWYRQSLGQGLEFLIYFQGNSAPDKSGLPSDRFSAERTGGSVSTLTIQRTQQEDSAVYLCASSLTGDQPQHFGDGTRLSIL.